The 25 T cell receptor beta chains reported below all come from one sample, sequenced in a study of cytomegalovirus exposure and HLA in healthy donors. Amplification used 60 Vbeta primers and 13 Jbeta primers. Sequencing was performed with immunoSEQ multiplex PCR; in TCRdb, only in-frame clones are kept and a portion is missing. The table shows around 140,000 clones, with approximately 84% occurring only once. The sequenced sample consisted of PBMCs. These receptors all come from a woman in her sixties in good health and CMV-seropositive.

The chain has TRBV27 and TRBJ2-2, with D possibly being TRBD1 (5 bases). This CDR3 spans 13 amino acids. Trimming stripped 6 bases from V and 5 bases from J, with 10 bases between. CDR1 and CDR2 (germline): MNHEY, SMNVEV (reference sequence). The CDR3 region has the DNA TGTGCCAGCAGACCCCAGGGAACCGGGGAGCTGTTTTTT. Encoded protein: CASRPQGTGELFF.

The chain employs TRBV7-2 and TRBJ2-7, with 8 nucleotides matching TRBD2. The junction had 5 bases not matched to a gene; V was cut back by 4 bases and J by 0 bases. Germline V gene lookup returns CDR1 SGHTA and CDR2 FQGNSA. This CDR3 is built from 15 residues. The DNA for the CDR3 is TGTGCCAGCAGCTATACTAGCGGTAGCTCCTACGAGCAGTACTTC. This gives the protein CASSYTSGSSYEQYF.

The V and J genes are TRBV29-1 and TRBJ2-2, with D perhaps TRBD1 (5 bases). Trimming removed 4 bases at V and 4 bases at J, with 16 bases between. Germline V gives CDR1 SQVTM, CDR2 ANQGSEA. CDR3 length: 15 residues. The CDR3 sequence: CSVVCVGRTTGELFF. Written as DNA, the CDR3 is TGCAGCGTTGTATGTGTGGGGCGGACCACCGGGGAGCTGTTTTTT.

The CDR3 nucleotides are TGTGCCAGCTCACCACCCCTGACGCAGGCCTACGAGCAGTACTTC. It codes for CASSPPLTQAYEQYF. The J gene is TRBJ2-5, the V gene TRBV18, with no clear D. The J call may not be correct, given that the DNA end is closer to TRBJ2-7. Per the germline V gene, CDR1 is KGHSH and CDR2 is LQKENI. This CDR3 contains 15 residues.

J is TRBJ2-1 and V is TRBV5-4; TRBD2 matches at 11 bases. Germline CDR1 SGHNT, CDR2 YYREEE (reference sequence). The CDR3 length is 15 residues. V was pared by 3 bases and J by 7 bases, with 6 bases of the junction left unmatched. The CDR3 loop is CASSSGTSGSNEQFF. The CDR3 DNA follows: TGTGCCAGCAGCTCCGGGACTAGCGGTTCGAATGAGCAGTTCTTC.

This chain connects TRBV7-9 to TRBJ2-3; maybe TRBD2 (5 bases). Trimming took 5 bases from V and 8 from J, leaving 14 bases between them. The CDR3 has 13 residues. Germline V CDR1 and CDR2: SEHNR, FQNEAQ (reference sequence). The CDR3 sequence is CASSPPGIGTQYF. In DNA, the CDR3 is TGTGCCAGCAGCCCCCCGGGAATTGGTACGCAGTATTTT.

In DNA form, the CDR3 reads TGTGCCAGCAGCTTGCTCTCAGGGGGGCCCGCCGGGGAGCTGTTTTTT. Residues: CASSLLSGGPAGELFF. The V and J genes are TRBV5-8 and TRBJ2-2, with D tentatively TRBD1 (7 bases). This CDR3 has 16 amino acids. From germline, CDR1 is SGHTS and CDR2 YDEGEE. V gave up 1 base and J gave up 6 bases, with 16 bases separating them.

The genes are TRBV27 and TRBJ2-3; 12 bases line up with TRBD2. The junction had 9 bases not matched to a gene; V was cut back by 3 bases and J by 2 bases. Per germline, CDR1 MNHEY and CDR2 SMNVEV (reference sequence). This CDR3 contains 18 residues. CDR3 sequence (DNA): TGTGCCAGCAGTTTGTACGGGACTAGCGGGTACTACACAGATACGCAGTATTTT. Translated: CASSLYGTSGYYTDTQYF.

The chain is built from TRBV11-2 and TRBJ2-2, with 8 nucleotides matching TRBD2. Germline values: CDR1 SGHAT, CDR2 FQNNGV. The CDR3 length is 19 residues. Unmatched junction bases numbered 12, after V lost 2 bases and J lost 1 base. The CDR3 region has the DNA TGTGCCAGCAGCTTAAGAGGGTTAGCGGGGCTAGTGAACACCGGGGAGCTGTTTTTT. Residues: CASSLRGLAGLVNTGELFF.

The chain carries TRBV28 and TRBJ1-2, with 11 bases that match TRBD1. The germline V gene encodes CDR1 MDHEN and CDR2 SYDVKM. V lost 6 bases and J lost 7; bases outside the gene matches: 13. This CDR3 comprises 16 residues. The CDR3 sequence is CASRSTDRGRLSGYTF. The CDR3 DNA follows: TGTGCCAGCAGAAGCACGGACAGGGGGCGATTAAGTGGCTACACCTTC.

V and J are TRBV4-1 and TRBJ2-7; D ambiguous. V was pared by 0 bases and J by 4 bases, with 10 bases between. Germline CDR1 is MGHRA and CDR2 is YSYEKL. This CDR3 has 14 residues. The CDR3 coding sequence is TGCGCCAGCAGCCAAGATACTAATCTTTACGAGCAGTACTTC. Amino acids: CASSQDTNLYEQYF.

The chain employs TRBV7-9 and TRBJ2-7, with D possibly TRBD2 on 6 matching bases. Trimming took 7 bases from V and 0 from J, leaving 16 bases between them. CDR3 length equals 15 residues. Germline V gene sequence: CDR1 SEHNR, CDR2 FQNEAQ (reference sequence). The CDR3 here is CASTATGVISYEQYF. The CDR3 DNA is TGTGCCAGCACCGCCACGGGGGTTATCTCCTACGAGCAGTACTTC.

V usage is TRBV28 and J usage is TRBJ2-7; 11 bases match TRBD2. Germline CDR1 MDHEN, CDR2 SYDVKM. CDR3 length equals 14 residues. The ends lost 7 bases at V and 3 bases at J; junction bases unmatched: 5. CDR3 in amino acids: CASTKGLAVYEQYF. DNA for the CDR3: TGTGCCAGCACTAAGGGACTAGCGGTCTACGAGCAGTACTTC.

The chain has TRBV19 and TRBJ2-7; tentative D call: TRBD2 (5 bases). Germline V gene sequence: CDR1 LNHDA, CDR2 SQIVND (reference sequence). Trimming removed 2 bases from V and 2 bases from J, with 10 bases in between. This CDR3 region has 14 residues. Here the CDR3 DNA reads TGTGCCAGTAGTATATCAGAGGGAACCTACGAGCAGTACTTC. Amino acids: CASSISEGTYEQYF.

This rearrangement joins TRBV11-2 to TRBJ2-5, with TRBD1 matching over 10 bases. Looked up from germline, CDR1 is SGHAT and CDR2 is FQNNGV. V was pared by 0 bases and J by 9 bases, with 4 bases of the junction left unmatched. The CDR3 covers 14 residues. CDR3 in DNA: TGTGCCAGCAGCTTAGAACGAGGGACAGGGGCCCAGTACTTC. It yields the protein CASSLERGTGAQYF.

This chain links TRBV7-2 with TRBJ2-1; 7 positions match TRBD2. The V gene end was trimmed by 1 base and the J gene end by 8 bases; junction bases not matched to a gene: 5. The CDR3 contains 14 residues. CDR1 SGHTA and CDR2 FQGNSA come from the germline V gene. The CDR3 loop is CASSLGLAPHEQFF. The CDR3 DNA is TGTGCCAGCAGCTTAGGACTAGCACCGCATGAGCAGTTCTTC.

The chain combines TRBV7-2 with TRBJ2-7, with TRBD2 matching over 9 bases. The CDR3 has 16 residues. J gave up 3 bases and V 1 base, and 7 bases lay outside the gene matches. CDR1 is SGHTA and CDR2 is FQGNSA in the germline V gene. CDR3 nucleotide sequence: TGTGCCAGCAGCTTAGGGTTAGCGGGAGAGGGCTACGAGCAGTACTTC. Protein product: CASSLGLAGEGYEQYF.

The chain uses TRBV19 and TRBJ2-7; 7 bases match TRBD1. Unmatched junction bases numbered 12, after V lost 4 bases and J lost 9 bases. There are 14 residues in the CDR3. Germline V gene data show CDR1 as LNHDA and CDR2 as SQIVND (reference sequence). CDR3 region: CASSTGTAAGVQYF. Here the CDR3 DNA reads TGTGCCAGTAGTACCGGGACAGCTGCAGGCGTGCAGTACTTC. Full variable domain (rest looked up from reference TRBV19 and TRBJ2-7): DGGITQSPKYLFRKEGQNVTLSCEQNLNHDAMYWYRQDPGQGLRLIYYSQIVNDFQKGDIAEGYSVSREKKESFPLTVTSAQKNPTAFYLCASSTGTAAGVQYFGPGTRLTVT.

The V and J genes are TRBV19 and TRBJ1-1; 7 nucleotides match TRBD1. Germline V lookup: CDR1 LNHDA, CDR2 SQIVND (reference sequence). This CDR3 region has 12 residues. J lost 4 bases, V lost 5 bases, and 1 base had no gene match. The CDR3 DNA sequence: TGTGCCAGTAGTTACAGGGGCACTGAAGCTTTCTTT. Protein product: CASSYRGTEAFF.

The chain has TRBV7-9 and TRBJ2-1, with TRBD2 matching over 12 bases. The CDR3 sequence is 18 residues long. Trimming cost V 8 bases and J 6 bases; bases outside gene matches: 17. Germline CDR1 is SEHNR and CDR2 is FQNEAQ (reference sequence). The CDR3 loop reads CASVSGGGTSGLSNEQFF. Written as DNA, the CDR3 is TGTGCCAGCGTAAGCGGGGGGGGGACTAGCGGGCTCTCCAATGAGCAGTTCTTC.

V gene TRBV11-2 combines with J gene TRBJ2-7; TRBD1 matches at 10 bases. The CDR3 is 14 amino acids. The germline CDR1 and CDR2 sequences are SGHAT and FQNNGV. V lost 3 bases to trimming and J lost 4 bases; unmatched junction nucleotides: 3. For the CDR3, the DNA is TGTGCCAGCAGCTTCCTGGGACAGGGGTACGAGCAGTACTTC. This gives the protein CASSFLGQGYEQYF. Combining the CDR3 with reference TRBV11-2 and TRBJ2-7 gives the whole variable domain EAGVAQSPRYKIIEKRQSVAFWCNPISGHATLYWYQQILGQGPKLLIQFQNNGVVDDSQLPKDRFSAERLKGVDSTLKIQPAKLEDSAVYLCASSFLGQGYEQYFGPGTRLTVT.

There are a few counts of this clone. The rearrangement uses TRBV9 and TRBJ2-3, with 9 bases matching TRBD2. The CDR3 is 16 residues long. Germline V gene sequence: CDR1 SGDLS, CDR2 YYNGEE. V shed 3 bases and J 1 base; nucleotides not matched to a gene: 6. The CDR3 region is CASSAPSGIGTDTQYF. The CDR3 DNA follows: TGTGCCAGCAGCGCGCCTAGCGGGATCGGCACAGATACGCAGTATTTT.

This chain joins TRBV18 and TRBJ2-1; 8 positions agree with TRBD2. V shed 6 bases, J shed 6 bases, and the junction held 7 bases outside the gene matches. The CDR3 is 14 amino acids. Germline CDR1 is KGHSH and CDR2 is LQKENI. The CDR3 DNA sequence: TGTGCCAGCTCTCTGGGTAGCGGGGTCAATGAGCAGTTCTTC. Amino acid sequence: CASSLGSGVNEQFF.

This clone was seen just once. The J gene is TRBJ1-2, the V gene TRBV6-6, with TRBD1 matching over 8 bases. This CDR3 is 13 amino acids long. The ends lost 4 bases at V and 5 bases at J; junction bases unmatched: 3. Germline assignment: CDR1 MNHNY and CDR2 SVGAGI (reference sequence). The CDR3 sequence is CASSSGQGYGYTF. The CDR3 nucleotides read TGTGCCAGCAGTTCCGGACAGGGTTATGGCTACACCTTC.

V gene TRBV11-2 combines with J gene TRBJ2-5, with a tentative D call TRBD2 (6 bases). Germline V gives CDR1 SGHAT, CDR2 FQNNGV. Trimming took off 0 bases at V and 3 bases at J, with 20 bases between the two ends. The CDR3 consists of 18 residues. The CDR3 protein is CASSLEVGRSSVKETQYF. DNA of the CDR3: TGTGCCAGCAGCTTAGAGGTTGGCAGGTCTAGCGTAAAAGAGACCCAGTACTTC.